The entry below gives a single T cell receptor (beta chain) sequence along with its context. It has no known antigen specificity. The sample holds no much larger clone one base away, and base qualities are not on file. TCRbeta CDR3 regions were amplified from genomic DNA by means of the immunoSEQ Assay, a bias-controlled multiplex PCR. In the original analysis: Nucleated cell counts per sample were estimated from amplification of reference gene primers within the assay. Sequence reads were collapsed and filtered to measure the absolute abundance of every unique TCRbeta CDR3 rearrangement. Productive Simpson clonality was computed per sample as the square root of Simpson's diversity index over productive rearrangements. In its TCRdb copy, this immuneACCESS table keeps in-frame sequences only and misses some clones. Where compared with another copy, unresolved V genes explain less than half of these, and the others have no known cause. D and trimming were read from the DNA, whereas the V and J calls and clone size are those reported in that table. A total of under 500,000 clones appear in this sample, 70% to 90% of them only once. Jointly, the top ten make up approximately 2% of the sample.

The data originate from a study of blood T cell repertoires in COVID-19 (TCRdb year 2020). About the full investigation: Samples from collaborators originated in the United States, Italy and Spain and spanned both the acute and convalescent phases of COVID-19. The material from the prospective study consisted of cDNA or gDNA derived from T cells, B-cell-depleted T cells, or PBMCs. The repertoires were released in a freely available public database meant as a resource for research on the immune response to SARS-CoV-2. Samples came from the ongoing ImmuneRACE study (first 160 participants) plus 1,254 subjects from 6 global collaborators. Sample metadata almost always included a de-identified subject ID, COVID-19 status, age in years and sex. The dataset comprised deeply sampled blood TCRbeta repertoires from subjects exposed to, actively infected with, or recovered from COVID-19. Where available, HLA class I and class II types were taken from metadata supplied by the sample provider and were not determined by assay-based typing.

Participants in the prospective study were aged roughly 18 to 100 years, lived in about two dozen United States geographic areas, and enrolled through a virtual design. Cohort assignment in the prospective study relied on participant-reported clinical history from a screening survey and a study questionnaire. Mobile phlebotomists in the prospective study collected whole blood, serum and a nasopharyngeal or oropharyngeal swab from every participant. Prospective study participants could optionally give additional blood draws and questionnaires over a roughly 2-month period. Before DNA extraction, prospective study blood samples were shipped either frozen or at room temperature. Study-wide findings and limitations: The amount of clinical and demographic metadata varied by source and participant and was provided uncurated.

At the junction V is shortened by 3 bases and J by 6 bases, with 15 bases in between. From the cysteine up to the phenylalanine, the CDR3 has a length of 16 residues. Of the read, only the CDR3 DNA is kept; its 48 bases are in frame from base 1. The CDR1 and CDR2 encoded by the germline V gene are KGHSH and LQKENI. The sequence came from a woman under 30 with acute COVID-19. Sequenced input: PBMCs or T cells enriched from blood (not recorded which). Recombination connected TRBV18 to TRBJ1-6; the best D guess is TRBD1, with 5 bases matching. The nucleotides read TGTGCCAGCTCACCTAACGAAGTGGGACTTAATTCACCCCTCCACTTT. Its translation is CASSPNEVGLNSPLHF. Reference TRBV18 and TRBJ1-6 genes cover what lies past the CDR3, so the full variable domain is NAGVMQNPRHLVRRRGQEARLRCSPMKGHSHVYWYRQLPEEGLKFMVYLQKENIIDESGMPKERFSAEFPKEGPSILRIQQVVRGDSAAYFCASSPNEVGLNSPLHFGNGTRLTVT.